The 30 T cell receptor beta chains below were found in one sample sequenced in a study of OX40 agonist ivuxolimab in advanced cancers. This table comes from immunoSEQ multiplex PCR, and its TCRdb copy is limited to in-frame clones, with some not included. The table lists about 15,000 clones, around three quarters of them singletons. The sample consisted of CD4+ or CD8+ T cells sorted from blood, taken in a trial of the OX40 agonist ivuxolimab. Source of these receptors: an adult with an advanced solid tumor such as melanoma, head and neck, liver or kidney cancer.

V gene TRBV5-1 combines with J gene TRBJ2-7, with 8 bases fitting TRBD2. CDR1 is SGHRS, CDR2 YFSETQ, per germline. The CDR3 has 17 amino acids. Germline trimming cut 2 bases from V and 2 bases from J; bases unmatched to any gene: 12. CDR3 bases: TGCGCCAGCAGCTTCCCAAGCTCCGGGACTAGACCCTACGAGCAGTACTTC. Translating it yields CASSFPSSGTRPYEQYF.

The chain combines TRBV30 with TRBJ2-1; TRBD2 agrees at 7 bases. The CDR3 extends over 16 amino acids. Germline lookup yields CDR1 GTSNPN and CDR2 SVGIG (reference sequence). Trimming cost V 0 bases and J 0 bases; bases outside gene matches: 5. CDR3 in amino acids: CAWSVLAWSSYNEQFF. DNA of the CDR3: TGTGCCTGGAGTGTACTAGCGTGGAGCTCCTACAATGAGCAGTTCTTC.

The V and J genes are TRBV6-4 and TRBJ2-3; 10 positions match TRBD2. The germline V gene has CDR1 MRHNA and CDR2 SNTAGT. The CDR3 runs to 15 residues. V gave up 4 bases and J gave up 1 base; unmatched junction bases: 2. The CDR3 coding sequence is TGTGCCAGCAGTGGCACTAGCGGGGGCACAGATACGCAGTATTTT. Translation gives CASSGTSGGTDTQYF.

This clone was seen a single time. V is TRBV15 and J is TRBJ1-4, with 8 bases fitting TRBD1. CDR3 length: 14 amino acids. Trimming took 1 base from V and 8 from J; bases not matched to a gene: 3. Germline assignment: CDR1 LNHNV and CDR2 YYDKDF (reference sequence). CDR3 DNA: TGTGCCACCAGCAGAGGGACAGGGAACGAAAAACTGTTTTTT. Translating gives CATSRGTGNEKLFF.

The V gene is TRBV18, the J gene TRBJ1-1; a weak D match, TRBD1 (5 bases). This CDR3 contains 15 residues. V lost 4 bases, J lost 0 bases, and 12 bases lay in between. Germline V gives CDR1 KGHSH, CDR2 LQKENI. This chain's CDR3 is CASSLKTVMNTEAFF. CDR3 DNA sequence: TGTGCCAGCTCACTAAAGACAGTTATGAACACTGAAGCTTTCTTT.

The rearrangement uses TRBV4-1 and TRBJ2-3, with 8 bases aligning to TRBD1. Looked up from germline, CDR1 is MGHRA and CDR2 is YSYEKL. CDR3 length: 20 residues. The junction had 15 bases not matched to a gene; V was cut back by 1 base and J by 0 bases. CDR3 in amino acids: CASSQGFGQGLLGSTDTQYF. The CDR3 region has the DNA TGCGCCAGCAGCCAAGGGTTCGGACAGGGTCTTTTGGGGAGCACAGATACGCAGTATTTT.

The CDR3 sequence is CASSSRTGSYNEQFF. DNA of the CDR3: TGTGCCAGCAGCTCCCGAACGGGCTCCTACAATGAGCAGTTCTTC. This chain links TRBV7-8 with TRBJ2-1, with unresolved D. The V end lost 4 bases, the J end lost 0 bases, and 10 bases lay between the germline ends. This CDR3 region has 15 residues. The germline V gene encodes CDR1 SGHVS and CDR2 FQNEAQ.

The chain is built from TRBV6-5 and TRBJ2-1; D unresolved. CDR3 size: 13 residues. Germline V gene lookup returns CDR1 MNHEY and CDR2 SVGAGI. Deletions cut 4 bases from V and 4 bases from J, with 8 bases between. CDR3 in DNA: TGTGCCAGCAGTTTGTACGGGTACAATGAGCAGTTCTTC. Protein sequence: CASSLYGYNEQFF.

On this clone: Other DNA variants within this sample encode the same CDR3. The CDR3 DNA reads as TGTGCCAGCAGCCCTAACACCGGGGAGCTGTTTTTT. It translates to CASSPNTGELFF. This chain joins TRBV7-3 and TRBJ2-2; no clear D. The germline V gene encodes CDR1 SGHTA and CDR2 FQGTGA. V lost 5 bases to trimming and J lost 2 bases, with 3 bases between them. The CDR3 runs to 12 residues.

There are a few counts of this clone. The CDR3 region is CASSATSFQAFF. Here the CDR3 DNA reads TGTGCCAGCAGTGCGACCTCGTTCCAAGCTTTCTTT. The chain recombines TRBV2 with TRBJ1-1; D gene ambiguous. V lost 4 bases, J lost 9 bases, and 12 bases lay in between. This CDR3 spans 12 amino acids. The germline V gene has CDR1 SNHLY and CDR2 FYNNEI.

The chain couples TRBV2 to TRBJ1-5, with a possible D match to TRBD1 (5 bases). The length of the CDR3 is 14 residues. V was shortened by 6 bases and J by 4 bases, with 13 bases between the two germline ends. Germline V lookup: CDR1 SNHLY, CDR2 FYNNEI. The CDR3 DNA sequence: TGTGCCAGCAGCCGTTGGGGGGGGAATCAGCCCCAGCATTTT. Translated: CASSRWGGNQPQHF.

The J gene is TRBJ1-5, the V gene TRBV7-9, with D unclear. Germline assignment: CDR1 SEHNR and CDR2 FQNEAQ (reference sequence). V was cut by 3 bases and J by 4 bases, with 4 bases left in between. The CDR3 extends over 12 amino acids. CDR3: CASSFGNQPQHF. CDR3 DNA sequence: TGTGCCAGCAGCTTCGGGAATCAGCCCCAGCATTTT.

V is TRBV7-3 and J is TRBJ2-7; D gene uncertain. CDR1 is SGHTA and CDR2 is FQGTGA in the germline V gene. This CDR3 has 14 residues. Trimming removed 2 bases from V and 5 bases from J, with 13 bases in between. The CDR3 nucleotides are TGTGCCAGCAGCTTAGCTGTTTGGACCGACGAGCAGTACTTC. This codes for CASSLAVWTDEQYF.

The rearrangement joins TRBV18 to TRBJ2-7, with D perhaps matching TRBD2 (6 bases). Germline CDR1 is KGHSH and CDR2 is LQKENI. Trimming shortened V by 3 bases and J by 3 bases, and 18 bases separated the two germline ends. The CDR3 loop spans 16 amino acids. CDR3 DNA: TGTGCCAGCTCACCGAACTTTTGGGACTCCCACTACGAGCAGTACTTC. This translates into CASSPNFWDSHYEQYF.

Judged by abundance, this clone is medium-sized. The rearrangement joins TRBV9 to TRBJ2-7, with 8 nucleotides matching TRBD1. The germline CDR1 and CDR2 sequences are SGDLS and YYNGEE. J lost 6 bases, V lost 0 bases, and 5 bases had no gene match. The CDR3 contains 14 residues. As DNA, the CDR3 is TGTGCCAGCAGCGTAGCGTACAGGGGGGCCGAGCAGTACTTC. Translating gives CASSVAYRGAEQYF.

The chain has TRBV5-1 and TRBJ2-3, with D possibly being TRBD1 (6 bases). Deletions cut 4 bases from V and 1 base from J, with 7 bases between. CDR1 and CDR2 from the germline V gene are SGHRS and YFSETQ. The CDR3 is 13 amino acids. Here the CDR3 DNA reads TGCGCCAGCAGCCCAGGGGGCACAGATACGCAGTATTTT. Translated, it gives CASSPGGTDTQYF.

The chain carries TRBV7-9 and TRBJ2-5; perhaps TRBD2 as D (7 bases). This CDR3 has 13 residues. V lost 5 bases and J lost 5, with 12 bases in between. Germline-derived CDR1 and CDR2 are SEHNR and FQNEAQ (reference sequence). The DNA for the CDR3 is TGTGCCAGCAGCCCCGGGGGGCTGGAGACCCAGTACTTC. Translation gives CASSPGGLETQYF.

This chain uses TRBV27 with TRBJ2-2; TRBD1 aligns across 9 bases. CDR3 length: 15 amino acids. Germline V lookup: CDR1 MNHEY, CDR2 SMNVEV (reference sequence). Trimming cost V 2 bases and J 4 bases; bases outside gene matches: 2. The CDR3 region is CASSLNRGLTGELFF. The CDR3 bases are TGTGCCAGCAGTTTAAACAGGGGGCTCACCGGGGAGCTGTTTTTT.

The genes are TRBV7-2 and TRBJ2-1; D gene uncertain. The CDR3 contains 13 residues. Trimming took 3 bases from V and 4 from J, leaving 7 bases between them. Germline V gene data show CDR1 as SGHTA and CDR2 as FQGNSA. The CDR3 protein is CASSLQPYNEQFF. CDR3 nucleotide sequence: TGTGCCAGCAGCTTGCAGCCTTACAATGAGCAGTTCTTC.

As concerns this clone: One end of the junction does not line up with germline, which may come from a read error. The chain has TRBV10-3 and TRBJ2-7, with 7 bases lining up with TRBD2. Germline V lookup: CDR1 ENHRY, CDR2 SYGVKD. This CDR3 spans 12 amino acids. CDR3 in amino acids: CASSREDYEQYF. CDR3 sequence (DNA): TGTGCCAGCAGTCGGGAGGACTACGAGCAGTACTTC.

This clone is deemed medium-sized (0.01 to 0.1%). The chain combines TRBV6-5 with TRBJ2-7; no reliable D call. The CDR3 loop spans 13 amino acids. V was shortened by 7 bases and J by 0 bases, with 10 bases between the two germline ends. Germline V lookup: CDR1 MNHEY, CDR2 SVGAGI. CDR3 protein: CASMEQFSYEQYF. Written as DNA, the CDR3 is TGTGCCAGCATGGAACAGTTCTCCTACGAGCAGTACTTC.

The chain links TRBV15 to TRBJ2-2; D gene ambiguous. CDR3 length: 18 residues. Trimming left V 1 base short and J 0 bases short, with 15 bases between. From germline, CDR1 is LNHNV and CDR2 YYDKDF (reference sequence). The CDR3 region has the DNA TGTGCCACCAGCAGAGGATGGGTAGGGCAGGCGAACACCGGGGAGCTGTTTTTT. Translated, it gives CATSRGWVGQANTGELFF.

V usage is TRBV7-6 and J usage is TRBJ2-7; perhaps TRBD2 as D (5 bases). Germline V gives CDR1 SGHVS, CDR2 FNYEAQ. CDR3 size: 15 residues. The germline V and J ends were trimmed by 0 bases and 5 bases, with 14 bases remaining between them. The CDR3 DNA is TGTGCCAGCAGCTTAGCGGAGACGGGATGGAACGAGCAGTACTTC. Translating it yields CASSLAETGWNEQYF.

This clone was seen just once. The chain recombines TRBV5-1 with TRBJ2-7; TRBD1 might be the D (6 bases). Germline-derived CDR1 and CDR2 are SGHRS and YFSETQ. Trimming removed 3 bases from V and 2 bases from J, with 15 bases in between. The CDR3 loop spans 15 amino acids. CDR3 protein: CASSSQQGLTYEQYF. CDR3 bases: TGCGCCAGCAGCTCGCAGCAGGGGTTGACCTACGAGCAGTACTTC.

The chain recombines TRBV9 with TRBJ2-2; 11 bases fit TRBD1. CDR1 is SGDLS, CDR2 YYNGEE, per germline. CDR3 length: 16 amino acids. V was pared by 0 bases and J by 7 bases, with 5 bases of the junction left unmatched. CDR3 coding DNA: TGTGCCAGCAGCGTAGGGACAGGGGGCGTCCACGGGGAGCTGTTTTTT. This gives the protein CASSVGTGGVHGELFF. Together with reference TRBV9 and TRBJ2-2, the CDR3 gives the full variable domain: DSGVTQTPKHLITATGQRVTLRCSPRSGDLSVYWYQQSLDQGLQFLIQYYNGEERAKGNILERFSAQQFPDLHSELNLSSLELGDSALYFCASSVGTGGVHGELFFGEGSRLTVL.

The chain has TRBV5-1 and TRBJ1-2; D possibly corresponds to TRBD1 (5 bases). The V end lost 6 bases, the J end lost 1 base, and 7 bases lay between the germline ends. CDR1 is SGHRS, CDR2 YFSETQ, per germline. CDR3 length: 12 residues. The CDR3, as DNA: TGCGCCAGCAAAGGGGTTAACTATGGCTACACCTTC. It specifies CASKGVNYGYTF.

The chain carries TRBV5-1 and TRBJ2-1, with 7 bases fitting TRBD2. Trimming removed 4 bases from V and 6 bases from J; junction bases left unmatched: 7. The CDR3 is made up of 14 amino acids. Per the germline V gene, CDR1 is SGHRS and CDR2 is YFSETQ. CDR3 in DNA: TGCGCCAGCAGCCTCTGGGGCGGGAGCAATGAGCAGTTCTTC. Amino acid sequence: CASSLWGGSNEQFF.

This clone was detected only once. The rearrangement uses TRBV7-6 and TRBJ2-7; weak D call: TRBD2 (6 bases). Germline CDR1 reads SGHVS; CDR2 reads FNYEAQ. V was clipped by 5 bases and J by 3 bases, with 14 bases between them. The CDR3 has 14 residues. This chain's CDR3 is CASSQEGMGYEQYF. CDR3 DNA: TGTGCCAGCAGCCAGGAGGGGATGGGCTACGAGCAGTACTTC.

This sequence joins TRBV7-3 and TRBJ2-1, with 9 nucleotides matching TRBD2. The germline CDR1 and CDR2 sequences are SGHTA and FQGTGA. Trimming removed 6 bases from V and 1 base from J; junction bases left unmatched: 13. The CDR3 consists of 18 residues. The CDR3 here is CASSQGLAGEGSYNEQFF. The CDR3 DNA reads as TGTGCCAGCAGTCAGGGATTAGCGGGAGAAGGGTCCTACAATGAGCAGTTCTTC.

V gene TRBV11-3 combines with J gene TRBJ2-7; 9 positions agree with TRBD1. There are 16 residues in the CDR3. V gave up 5 bases and J gave up 3 bases; unmatched junction bases: 11. Per germline, CDR1 SGHNT and CDR2 YENEEA. As DNA, the CDR3 is TGTGCCAGCAGCCACTACAGGGGGCTCCCTTACTACGAGCAGTACTTC. Protein sequence: CASSHYRGLPYYEQYF.